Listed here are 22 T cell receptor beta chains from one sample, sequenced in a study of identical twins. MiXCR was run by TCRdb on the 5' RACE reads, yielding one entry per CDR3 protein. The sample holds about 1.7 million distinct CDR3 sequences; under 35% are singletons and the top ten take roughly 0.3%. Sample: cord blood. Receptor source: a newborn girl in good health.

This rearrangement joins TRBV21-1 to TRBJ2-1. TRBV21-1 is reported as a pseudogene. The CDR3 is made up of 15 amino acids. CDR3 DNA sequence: TGTGCCAGCAGCAAAGGAACGGTTTCCTACAATGAGCAGTTCTTC. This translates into CASSKGTVSYNEQFF.

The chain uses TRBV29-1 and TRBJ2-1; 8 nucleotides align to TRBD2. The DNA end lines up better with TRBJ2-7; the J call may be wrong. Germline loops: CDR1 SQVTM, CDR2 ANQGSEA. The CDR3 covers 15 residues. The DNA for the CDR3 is TGCAGCGCTAATAGCGGGACCAGCTCCTACAATGAGCAGTACTTC. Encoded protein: CSANSGTSSYNEQYF.

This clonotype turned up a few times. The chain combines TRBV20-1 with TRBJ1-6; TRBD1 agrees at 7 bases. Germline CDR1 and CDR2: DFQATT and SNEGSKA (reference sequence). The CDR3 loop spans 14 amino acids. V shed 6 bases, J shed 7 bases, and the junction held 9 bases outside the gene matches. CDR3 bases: TGCAGTGCCACGGAGGGGACAGTCAATTCACCCCTCCACTTT. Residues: CSATEGTVNSPLHF.

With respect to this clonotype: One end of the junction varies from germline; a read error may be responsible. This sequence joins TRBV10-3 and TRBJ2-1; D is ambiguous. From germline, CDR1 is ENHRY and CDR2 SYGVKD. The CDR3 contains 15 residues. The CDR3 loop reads CASSSTPTLYNEQFF. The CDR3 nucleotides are TGTGCCAGCAGTTCAACCCCGACATTGTACAATGAGCAGTTCTTC.

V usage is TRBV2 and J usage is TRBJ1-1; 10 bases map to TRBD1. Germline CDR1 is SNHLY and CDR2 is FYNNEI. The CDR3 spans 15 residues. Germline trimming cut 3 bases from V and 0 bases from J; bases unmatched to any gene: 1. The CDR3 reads CASSETGGMNTEAFF. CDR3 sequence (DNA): TGTGCCAGCAGTGAGACAGGGGGCATGAACACTGAAGCTTTCTTT.

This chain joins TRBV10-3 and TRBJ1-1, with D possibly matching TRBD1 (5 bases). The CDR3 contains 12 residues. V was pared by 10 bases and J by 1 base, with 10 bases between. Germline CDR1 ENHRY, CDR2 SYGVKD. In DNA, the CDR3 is TGTGCCACCCGGGGCCCGAACACTGAAGCTTTCTTT. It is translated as CATRGPNTEAFF.

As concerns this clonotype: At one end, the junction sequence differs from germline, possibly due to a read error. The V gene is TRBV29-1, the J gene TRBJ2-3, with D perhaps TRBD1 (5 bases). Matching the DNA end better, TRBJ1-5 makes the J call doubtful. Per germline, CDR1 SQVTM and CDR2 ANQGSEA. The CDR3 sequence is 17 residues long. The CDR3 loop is CSVEGTSGRVGTDTQHF. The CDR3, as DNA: TGCAGCGTAGAAGGGACTAGCGGGAGGGTGGGCACAGATACGCAGCATTTT.

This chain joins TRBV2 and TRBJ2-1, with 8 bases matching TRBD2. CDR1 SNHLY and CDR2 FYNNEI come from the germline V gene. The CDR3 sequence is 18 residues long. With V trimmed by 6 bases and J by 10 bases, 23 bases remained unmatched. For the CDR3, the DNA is TGTGCCAGCAGACGAGACAGGTTAAGCGGGAGAGGTGGTGGAGAGCAGTTCTTC. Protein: CASRRDRLSGRGGGEQFF.

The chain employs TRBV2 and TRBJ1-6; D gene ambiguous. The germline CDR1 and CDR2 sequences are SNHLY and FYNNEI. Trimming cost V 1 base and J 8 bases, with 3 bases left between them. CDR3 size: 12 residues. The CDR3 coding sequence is TGTGCCAGCAGTGAAGGCCATTCACCCCTCCACTTT. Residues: CASSEGHSPLHF.

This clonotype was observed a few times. The CDR3 bases are TGTGCCAGCAGCTTAGCCCCTAGCGGGACTAACTCCTACGAGCAGTACTTC. Encoded protein: CASSLAPSGTNSYEQYF. V and J are TRBV7-2 and TRBJ2-7; 9 bases map to TRBD2. The CDR3 has 17 amino acids. V was pared by 0 bases and J by 0 bases, with 6 bases of the junction left unmatched. Germline CDR1 is SGHTA and CDR2 is FQGNSA.

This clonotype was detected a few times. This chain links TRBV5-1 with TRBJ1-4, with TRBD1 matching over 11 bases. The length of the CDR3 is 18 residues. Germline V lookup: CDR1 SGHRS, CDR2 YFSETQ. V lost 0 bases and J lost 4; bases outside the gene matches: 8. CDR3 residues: CASSLAGTGGLNNEKLFF. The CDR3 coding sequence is TGCGCCAGCAGCTTGGCCGGGACAGGGGGATTAAATAATGAAAAACTGTTTTTT.

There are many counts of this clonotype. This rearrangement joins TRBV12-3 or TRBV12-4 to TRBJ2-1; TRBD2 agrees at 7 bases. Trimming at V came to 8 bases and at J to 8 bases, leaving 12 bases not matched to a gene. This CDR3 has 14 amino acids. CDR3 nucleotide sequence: TGTGCCAGCTCCCTGGGAGGGAGGTCAGATGAGCAGTTCTTC. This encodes CASSLGGRSDEQFF.

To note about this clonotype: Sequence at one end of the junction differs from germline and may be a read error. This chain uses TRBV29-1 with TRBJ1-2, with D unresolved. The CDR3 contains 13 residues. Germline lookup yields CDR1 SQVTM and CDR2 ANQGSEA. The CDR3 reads CSVAGRTNYGHTF. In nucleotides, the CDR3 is TGCAGCGTGGCGGGGAGGACTAACTATGGCCACACCTTC.

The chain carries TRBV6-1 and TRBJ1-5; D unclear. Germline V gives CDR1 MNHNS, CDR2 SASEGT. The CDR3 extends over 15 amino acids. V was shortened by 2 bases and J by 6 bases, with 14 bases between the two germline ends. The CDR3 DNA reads TGTGCCAGCAGTGAACTAGCGCGTGCTCGTCAGCCCCAGCATTTT. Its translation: CASSELARARQPQHF.

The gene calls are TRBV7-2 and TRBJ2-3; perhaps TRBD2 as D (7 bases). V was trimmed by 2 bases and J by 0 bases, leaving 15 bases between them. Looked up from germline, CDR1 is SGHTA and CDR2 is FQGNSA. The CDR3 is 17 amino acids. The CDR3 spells CASSLLRRGPSTDTQYF. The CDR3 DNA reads TGTGCCAGCAGCTTACTTAGGCGGGGGCCTAGCACAGATACGCAGTATTTT.

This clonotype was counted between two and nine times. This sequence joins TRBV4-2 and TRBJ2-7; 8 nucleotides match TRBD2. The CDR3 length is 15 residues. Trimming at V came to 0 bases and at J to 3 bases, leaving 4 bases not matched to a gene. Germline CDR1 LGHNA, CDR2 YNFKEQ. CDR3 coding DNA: TGTGCCAGCAGCCAAGACGGGGGGGTCTACTACGAGCAGTACTTC. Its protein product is CASSQDGGVYYEQYF.

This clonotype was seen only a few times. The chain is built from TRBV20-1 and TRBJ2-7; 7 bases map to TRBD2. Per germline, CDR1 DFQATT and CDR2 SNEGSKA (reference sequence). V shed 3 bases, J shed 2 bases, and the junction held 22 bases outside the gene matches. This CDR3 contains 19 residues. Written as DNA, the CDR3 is TGCAGTGCTAGTAAGGCGGGAGATACGGGACCTATGAATACCTACGAGCAGTACTTC. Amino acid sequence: CSASKAGDTGPMNTYEQYF.

This CDR3 is CASSEGGTSGINEQFF. Written as DNA, the CDR3 is TGTGCCAGCAGTGAAGGGGGGACTAGCGGGATAAATGAGCAGTTCTTC. The chain couples TRBV25-1 to TRBJ2-1, with 13 bases that match TRBD2. Looked up from germline, CDR1 is MGHDK and CDR2 is SYGVNS. V shed 2 bases and J 7 bases; nucleotides not matched to a gene: 5. This CDR3 has 16 residues.

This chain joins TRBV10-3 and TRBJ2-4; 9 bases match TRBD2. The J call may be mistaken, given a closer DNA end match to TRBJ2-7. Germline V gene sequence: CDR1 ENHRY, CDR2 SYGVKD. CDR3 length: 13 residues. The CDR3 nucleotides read TGTGCCATCTGGGCTAGCGGGGCCTACGAGCAGTACTTC. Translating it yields CAIWASGAYEQYF.

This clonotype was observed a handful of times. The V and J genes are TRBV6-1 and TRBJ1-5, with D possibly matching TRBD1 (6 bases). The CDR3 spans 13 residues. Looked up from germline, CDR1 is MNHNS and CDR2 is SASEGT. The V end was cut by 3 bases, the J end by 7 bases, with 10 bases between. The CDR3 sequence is CASSDTGYQPQHF. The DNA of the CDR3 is TGTGCCAGCAGTGACACAGGGTACCAGCCCCAGCATTTT.

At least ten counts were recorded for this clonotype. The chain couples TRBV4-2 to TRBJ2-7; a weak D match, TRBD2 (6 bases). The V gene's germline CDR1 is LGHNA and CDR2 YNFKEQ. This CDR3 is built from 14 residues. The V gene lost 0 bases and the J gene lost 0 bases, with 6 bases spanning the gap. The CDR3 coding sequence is TGTGCCAGCAGCCAAGACGGGAGCTCCTACGAGCAGTACTTC. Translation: CASSQDGSSYEQYF.

CDR3 nucleotide sequence: TGTGCCAGCAGGATTAGCGGGAGTGACACCGGGGAGCTGTTTTTT. Amino acid sequence: CASRISGSDTGELFF. The gene calls are TRBV3-1 and TRBJ2-2; TRBD2 matches 9 bases. Trimming at V came to 6 bases and at J to 3 bases, leaving 5 bases not matched to a gene. This CDR3 comprises 15 residues. Germline V gives CDR1 LGHDT, CDR2 YNNKEL (reference sequence).